This T cell receptor (beta chain) was obtained from a study of blood T cell repertoires in COVID-19. Study-level information: The origin of the acute and convalescent COVID-19 samples was the United States, Italy and Spain. From T cells, B-cell-depleted T cells, or PBMCs came the material, which was cDNA or gDNA.

Generated by immunoSEQ multiplex PCR, the TCRdb table keeps only in-frame clones and is missing some. The sample has a few hundred thousand clones; nearly 90% are singletons. Germline-derived CDR1 and CDR2 are SGDLS and YYNGEE. This CDR3 region has 16 residues. Trimming removed 0 bases from V and 5 bases from J, with 16 bases in between. Followed longitudinally, the Seattle patients had been enrolled during active infection. V usage is TRBV9 and J usage is TRBJ2-3; no clear D. The source of this sequence is a man between 45 and 60 years old with COVID-19, enrolled during active disease. Sequencing was done on a sample of peripheral blood. As DNA, the CDR3 is TGTGCCAGCAGCGTAGAACCGACCGTAGGAGTAGATACGCAGTATTTT. It is translated as CASSVEPTVGVDTQYF.